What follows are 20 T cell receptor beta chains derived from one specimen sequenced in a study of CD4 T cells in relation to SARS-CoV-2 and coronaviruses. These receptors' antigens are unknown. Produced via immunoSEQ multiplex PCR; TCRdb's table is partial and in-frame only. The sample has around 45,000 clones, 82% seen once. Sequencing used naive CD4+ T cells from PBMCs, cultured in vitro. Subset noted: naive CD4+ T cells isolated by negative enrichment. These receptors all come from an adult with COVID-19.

In DNA, the CDR3 is TGTGCCAGCAGCCCTAGGACTAGCCTGAACACCGGGGAGCTGTTTTTT. This codes for CASSPRTSLNTGELFF. The chain recombines TRBV14 with TRBJ2-2; 8 positions agree with TRBD2. Germline-derived CDR1 and CDR2 are SGHDN and FVKESK. After removal of 4 bases from V and 1 base from J, the junction contained 5 bases not matched to a gene. This CDR3 spans 16 amino acids.

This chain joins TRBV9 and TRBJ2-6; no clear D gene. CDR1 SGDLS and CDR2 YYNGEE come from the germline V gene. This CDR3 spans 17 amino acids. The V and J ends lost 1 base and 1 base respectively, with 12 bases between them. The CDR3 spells CASSVTLPGSGANVLTF. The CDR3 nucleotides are TGTGCCAGCAGCGTAACCCTCCCCGGGTCTGGGGCCAACGTCCTGACTTTC.

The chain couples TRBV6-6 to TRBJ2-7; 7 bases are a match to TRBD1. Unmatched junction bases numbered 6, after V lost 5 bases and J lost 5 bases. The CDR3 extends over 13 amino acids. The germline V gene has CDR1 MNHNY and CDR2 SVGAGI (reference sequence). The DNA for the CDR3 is TGTGCCAGCAGTCCCCGACAGGGTAACGAGCAGTACTTC. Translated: CASSPRQGNEQYF.

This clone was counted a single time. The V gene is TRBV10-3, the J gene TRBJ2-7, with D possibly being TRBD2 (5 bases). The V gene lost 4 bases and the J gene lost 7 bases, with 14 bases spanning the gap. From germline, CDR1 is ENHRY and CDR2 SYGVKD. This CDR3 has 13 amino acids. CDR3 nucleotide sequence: TGTGCCATCAGTGCAGTCAGGCCGGGGGAGCAGTACTTC. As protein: CAISAVRPGEQYF.

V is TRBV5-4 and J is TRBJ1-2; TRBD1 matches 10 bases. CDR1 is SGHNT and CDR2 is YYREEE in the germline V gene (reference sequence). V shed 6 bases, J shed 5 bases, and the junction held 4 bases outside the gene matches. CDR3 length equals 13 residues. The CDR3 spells CASIRTGGYGYTF. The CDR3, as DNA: TGTGCCAGCATCCGGACAGGGGGATATGGCTACACCTTC.

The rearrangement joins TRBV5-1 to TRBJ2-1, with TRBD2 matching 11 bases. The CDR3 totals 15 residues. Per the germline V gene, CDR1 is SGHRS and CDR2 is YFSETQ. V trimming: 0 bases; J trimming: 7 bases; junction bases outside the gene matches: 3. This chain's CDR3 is CASSLVPSGRNEQFF. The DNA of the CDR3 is TGCGCCAGCAGCTTGGTACCTAGCGGGAGGAATGAGCAGTTCTTC.

The CDR3 region is CSASSLQNTGELFF. The CDR3 DNA reads TGCAGTGCTAGTAGTCTGCAGAACACCGGGGAGCTGTTTTTT. V and J are TRBV20-1 and TRBJ2-2; D is undetermined. Germline CDR1 is DFQATT and CDR2 is SNEGSKA (reference sequence). V shed 3 bases and J shed 1 base, with 9 bases lying between them. The CDR3 has 14 amino acids.

The CDR3 protein is CASMGFTPGNTIYF. The CDR3 nucleotides are TGTGCCAGCATGGGGTTTACTCCTGGAAACACCATATATTTT. This rearrangement joins TRBV28 to TRBJ1-3, with D unresolved. Trimming removed 7 bases from V and 2 bases from J, with 12 bases in between. The CDR3 covers 14 residues. Germline values: CDR1 MDHEN, CDR2 SYDVKM.

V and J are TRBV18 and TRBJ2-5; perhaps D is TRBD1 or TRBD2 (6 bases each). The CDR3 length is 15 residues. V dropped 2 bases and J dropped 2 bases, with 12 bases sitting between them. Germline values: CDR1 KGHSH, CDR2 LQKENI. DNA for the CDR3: TGTGCCAGCTCACCAACGAGGAGGGGGCAAGAGACCCAGTACTTC. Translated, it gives CASSPTRRGQETQYF.

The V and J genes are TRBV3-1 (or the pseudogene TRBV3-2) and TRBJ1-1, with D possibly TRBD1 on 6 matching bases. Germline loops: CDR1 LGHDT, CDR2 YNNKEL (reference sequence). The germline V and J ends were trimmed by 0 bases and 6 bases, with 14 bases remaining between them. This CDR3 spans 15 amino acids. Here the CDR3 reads CASSQDGGALAEAFF. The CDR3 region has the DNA TGTGCCAGCAGCCAAGACGGGGGGGCGCTAGCTGAAGCTTTCTTT.

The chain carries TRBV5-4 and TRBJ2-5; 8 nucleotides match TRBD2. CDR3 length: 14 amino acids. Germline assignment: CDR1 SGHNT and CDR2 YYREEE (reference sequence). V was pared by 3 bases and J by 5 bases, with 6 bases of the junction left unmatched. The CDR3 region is CASSWSGGRETQYF. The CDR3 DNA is TGTGCCAGCAGCTGGAGCGGGGGCAGGGAGACCCAGTACTTC.

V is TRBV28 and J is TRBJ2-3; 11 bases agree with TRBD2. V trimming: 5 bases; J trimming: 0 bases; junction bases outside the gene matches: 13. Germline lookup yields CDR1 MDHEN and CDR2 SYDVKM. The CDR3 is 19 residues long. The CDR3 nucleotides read TGTGCCAGCAGTGCTCTACTAGCGGGAGCGGGGTTTAGCACAGATACGCAGTATTTT. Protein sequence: CASSALLAGAGFSTDTQYF.

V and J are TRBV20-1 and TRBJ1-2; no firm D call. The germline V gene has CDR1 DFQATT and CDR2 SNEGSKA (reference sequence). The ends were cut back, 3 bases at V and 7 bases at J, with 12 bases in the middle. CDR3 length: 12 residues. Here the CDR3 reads CSASVSLGGYTF. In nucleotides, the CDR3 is TGCAGTGCTAGTGTATCTTTGGGTGGCTACACCTTC.

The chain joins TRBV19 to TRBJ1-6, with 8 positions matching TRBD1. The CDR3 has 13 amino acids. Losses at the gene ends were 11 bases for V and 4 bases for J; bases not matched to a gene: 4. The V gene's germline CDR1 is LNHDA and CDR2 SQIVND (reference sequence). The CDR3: CACQGAYNSPLHF. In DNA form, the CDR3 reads TGTGCCTGCCAGGGGGCGTATAATTCACCCCTCCACTTT. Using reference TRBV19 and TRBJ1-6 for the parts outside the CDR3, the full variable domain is DGGITQSPKYLFRKEGQNVTLSCEQNLNHDAMYWYRQDPGQGLRLIYYSQIVNDFQKGDIAEGYSVSREKKESFPLTVTSAQKNPTAFYLCACQGAYNSPLHFGNGTRLTVT.

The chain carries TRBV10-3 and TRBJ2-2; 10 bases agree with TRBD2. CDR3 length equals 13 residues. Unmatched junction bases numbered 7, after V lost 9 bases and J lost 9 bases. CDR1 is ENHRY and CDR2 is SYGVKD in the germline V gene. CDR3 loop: CAIGTSEHRELFF. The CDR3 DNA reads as TGTGCCATAGGGACTAGCGAGCACCGGGAGCTGTTTTTT.

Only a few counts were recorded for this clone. For the CDR3, the DNA is TGTGCCAGCAGCTCAGGGACTAGCGTGTACAATGAGCAGTTCTTC. This encodes CASSSGTSVYNEQFF. This chain links TRBV5-4 with TRBJ2-1, with TRBD2 matching over 10 bases. The CDR3 sequence is 15 residues long. The V and J ends lost 3 bases and 4 bases, in that order; junction bases with no gene match: 4. Germline-derived CDR1 and CDR2 are SGHNT and YYREEE (reference sequence).

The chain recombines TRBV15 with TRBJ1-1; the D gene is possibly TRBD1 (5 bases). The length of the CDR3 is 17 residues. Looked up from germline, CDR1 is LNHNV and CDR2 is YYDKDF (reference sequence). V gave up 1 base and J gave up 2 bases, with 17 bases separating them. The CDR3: CATSRVDGAPQNTEAFF. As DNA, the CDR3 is TGTGCCACCAGCAGAGTGGATGGGGCCCCTCAAAACACTGAAGCTTTCTTT.

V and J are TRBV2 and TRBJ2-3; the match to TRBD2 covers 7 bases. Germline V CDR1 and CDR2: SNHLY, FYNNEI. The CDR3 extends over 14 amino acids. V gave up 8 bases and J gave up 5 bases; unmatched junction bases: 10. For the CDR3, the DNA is TGTGCCAGCGGGGAGGCGGGAGTGGGAGATACGCAGTATTTT. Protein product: CASGEAGVGDTQYF.

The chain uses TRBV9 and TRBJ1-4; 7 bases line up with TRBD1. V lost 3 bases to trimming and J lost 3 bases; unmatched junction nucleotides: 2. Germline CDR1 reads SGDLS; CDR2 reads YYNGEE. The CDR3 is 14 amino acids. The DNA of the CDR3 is TGTGCCAGCAGCGAGACAGGGTCTAATGAAAAACTGTTTTTT. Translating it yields CASSETGSNEKLFF. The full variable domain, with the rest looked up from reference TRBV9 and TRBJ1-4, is DSGVTQTPKHLITATGQRVTLRCSPRSGDLSVYWYQQSLDQGLQFLIQYYNGEERAKGNILERFSAQQFPDLHSELNLSSLELGDSALYFCASSETGSNEKLFFGSGTQLSVL.

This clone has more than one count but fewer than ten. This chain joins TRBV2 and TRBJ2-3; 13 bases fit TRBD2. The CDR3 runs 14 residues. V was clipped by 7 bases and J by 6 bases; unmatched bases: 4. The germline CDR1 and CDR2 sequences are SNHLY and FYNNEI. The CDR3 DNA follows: TGTGCCAGCATGAGACTAGCGGGAGGTGATACGCAGTATTTT. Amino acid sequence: CASMRLAGGDTQYF.